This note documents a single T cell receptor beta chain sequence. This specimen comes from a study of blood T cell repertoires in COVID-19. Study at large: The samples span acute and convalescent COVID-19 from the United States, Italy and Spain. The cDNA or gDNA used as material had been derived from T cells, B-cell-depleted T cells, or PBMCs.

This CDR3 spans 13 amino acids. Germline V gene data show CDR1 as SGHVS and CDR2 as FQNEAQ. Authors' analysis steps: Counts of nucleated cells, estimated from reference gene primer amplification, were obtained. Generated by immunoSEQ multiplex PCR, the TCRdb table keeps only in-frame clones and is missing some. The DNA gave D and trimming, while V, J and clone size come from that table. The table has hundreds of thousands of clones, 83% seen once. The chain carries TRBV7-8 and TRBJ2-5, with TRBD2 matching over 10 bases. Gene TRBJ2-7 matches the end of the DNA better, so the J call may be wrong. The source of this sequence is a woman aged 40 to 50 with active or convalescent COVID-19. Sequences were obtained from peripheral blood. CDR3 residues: CASRAGGAYEQYF. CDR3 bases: TGTGCCAGCAGAGCGGGAGGGGCCTACGAGCAGTACTTC.